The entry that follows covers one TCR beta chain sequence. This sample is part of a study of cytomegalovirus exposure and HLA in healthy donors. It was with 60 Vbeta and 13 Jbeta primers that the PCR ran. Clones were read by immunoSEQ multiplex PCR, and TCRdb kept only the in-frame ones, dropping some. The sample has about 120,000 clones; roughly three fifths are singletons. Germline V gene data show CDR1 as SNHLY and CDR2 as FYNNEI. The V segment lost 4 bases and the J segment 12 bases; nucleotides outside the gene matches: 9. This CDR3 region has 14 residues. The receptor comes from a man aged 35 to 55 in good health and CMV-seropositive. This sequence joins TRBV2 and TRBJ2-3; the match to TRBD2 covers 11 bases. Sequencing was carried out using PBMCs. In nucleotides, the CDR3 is TGTGCCAGCAGTGCAACCTCGACTAGCGGGGTACAGTATTTT. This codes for CASSATSTSGVQYF. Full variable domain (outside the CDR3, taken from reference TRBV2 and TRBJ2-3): EPEVTQTPSHQVTQMGQEVILRCVPISNHLYFYWYRQILGQKVEFLVSFYNNEISEKSEIFDDQFSVERPDGSNFTLKIRSTKLEDSAMYFCASSATSTSGVQYFGPGTRLTVL.